The 6 T cell receptor beta chains given below trace back to one sample, sequenced in a study of T cells in localized non-small cell lung cancer. TCRdb's copy holds only in-frame clones and misses some; the assay was immunoSEQ multiplex PCR. The table shows 21,000 or so clones, with approximately 86% occurring only once. The sequences come from peripheral blood mononuclear cells, collected before any cancer treatment. The receptors here all came from a male donor at least 60 years old with stage II lung adenocarcinoma.

This clone came up a few times. The chain carries TRBV19 and TRBJ2-7; D is perhaps TRBD2 (5 bases). The length of the CDR3 is 14 residues. The V gene lost 6 bases and the J gene lost 8 bases, with 20 bases spanning the gap. CDR1 LNHDA and CDR2 SQIVND come from the germline V gene (reference sequence). This CDR3 is CASSSFHGRLKQYF. In DNA form, the CDR3 reads TGTGCCAGTAGCTCCTTCCACGGGCGACTAAAGCAGTACTTC.

The chain has TRBV6-1 and TRBJ2-7; maybe TRBD2 (6 bases). Trimming stripped 7 bases from V and 0 bases from J, with 13 bases between. Germline loops: CDR1 MNHNS, CDR2 SASEGT. The CDR3 has 14 amino acids. The CDR3, as DNA: TGTGCCAGCATCCCACTGCGGGGCTCCTACGAGCAGTACTTC. Translating gives CASIPLRGSYEQYF.

J is TRBJ2-1 and V is TRBV10-2; 13 bases match TRBD2. This CDR3 comprises 19 residues. The germline V gene has CDR1 WSHSY and CDR2 SAAADI. Germline trimming cut 6 bases from V and 4 bases from J; bases unmatched to any gene: 15. CDR3 residues: CASRENRGLAGWVYNEQFF. The CDR3 DNA follows: TGCGCCAGCAGGGAAAACAGGGGACTAGCGGGATGGGTGTACAATGAGCAGTTCTTC.

The chain combines TRBV5-1 with TRBJ2-5; possible D gene TRBD2, 6 bases. Trimming pared 0 bases from V and 4 bases from J, leaving 19 bases between. The length of the CDR3 is 17 residues. Germline V gene sequence: CDR1 SGHRS, CDR2 YFSETQ. CDR3 protein: CASSLVITGEARETQYF. In nucleotides, the CDR3 is TGCGCCAGCAGCTTGGTGATTACGGGAGAAGCCCGAGAGACCCAGTACTTC.

The V gene is TRBV11-3, the J gene TRBJ2-7, with 15 positions matching TRBD2. CDR3 size: 17 residues. Germline CDR1 SGHNT, CDR2 YENEEA. V dropped 1 base and J dropped 5; count of bases not matched to a gene: 6. The DNA of the CDR3 is TGTGCCAGCAGCTTAGCGCTTGGGACTAGCGGGAGGAACGAGCAGTACTTC. Amino acids: CASSLALGTSGRNEQYF.

The V and J genes are TRBV5-1 and TRBJ2-2; no firm D call. CDR3 length: 18 residues. V was pared by 1 base and J by 2 bases, with 18 bases between. Germline loops: CDR1 SGHRS, CDR2 YFSETQ. The CDR3 sequence is CASSLIPSGGQNTGELFF. CDR3 in DNA: TGCGCCAGCAGCTTGATACCTTCGGGTGGTCAAAACACCGGGGAGCTGTTTTTT.